A single sample is the source of the 17 T cell receptor beta chains below, sequenced in a study of T cell responses to AZD1222 COVID-19 vaccine. The assay was immunoSEQ multiplex PCR, and TCRdb's table has in-frame clones only and misses some. The repertoire holds approximately 79,000 clones, with around 82% as singletons. The sample was peripheral blood, taken 28 days after the second AZD1222 dose. These receptors came from an adult who received the AZD1222 COVID-19 vaccine.

The chain employs TRBV7-9 and TRBJ1-2; no definite D call. The CDR3 runs 15 residues. In germline, CDR1 is SEHNR, CDR2 FQNEAQ (reference sequence). Trimming took 2 bases from V and 3 from J, leaving 13 bases between them. The CDR3 protein is CASSLRSEPDYGYTF. The CDR3 DNA reads TGTGCCAGCAGCTTACGTAGCGAGCCTGACTATGGCTACACCTTC.

This chain uses TRBV6-5 with TRBJ2-1; the match to TRBD1 covers 10 bases. The V and J ends lost 2 bases and 5 bases, in that order; junction bases with no gene match: 3. Looked up from germline, CDR1 is MNHEY and CDR2 is SVGAGI. The CDR3 spans 15 residues. This chain's CDR3 is CASSYPDRGNNEQFF. CDR3 DNA: TGTGCCAGCAGTTACCCGGACAGGGGGAACAATGAGCAGTTCTTC.

The V call is TRBV5-1, the J call TRBJ1-2, with TRBD1 matching 7 bases. This CDR3 has 13 residues. Germline CDR1 and CDR2: SGHRS and YFSETQ. Trimming took 1 base from V and 5 from J; bases not matched to a gene: 2. CDR3 loop: CASSLQGDYGYTF. The CDR3 DNA is TGCGCCAGCAGCTTGCAGGGGGATTATGGCTACACCTTC. Supplemented by reference TRBV5-1 and TRBJ1-2, the full variable domain reads KAGVTQTPRYLIKTRGQQVTLSCSPISGHRSVSWYQQTPGQGLQFLFEYFSETQRNKGNFPGRFSGRQFSNSRSEMNVSTLELGDSALYLCASSLQGDYGYTFGSGTRLTVV.

The rearrangement uses TRBV7-6 and TRBJ1-5; D is unclear. V gave up 1 base and J gave up 6 bases, with 10 bases separating them. Per the germline V gene, CDR1 is SGHVS and CDR2 is FNYEAQ. The CDR3 has 14 residues. CDR3 sequence (DNA): TGTGCCAGCAGCTTAGGAGGATTGGGTCAGCCCCAGCATTTT. It specifies CASSLGGLGQPQHF.

The chain recombines TRBV5-1 with TRBJ2-5; TRBD1 or TRBD2 may be the D gene (6 bases each). The V end was cut by 5 bases, the J end by 5 bases, with 19 bases between. Looked up from germline, CDR1 is SGHRS and CDR2 is YFSETQ. This CDR3 contains 15 residues. The CDR3 here is CASRGLTGRLETQYF. The CDR3 DNA follows: TGCGCCAGCAGGGGCTTAACAGGGAGGTTGGAGACCCAGTACTTC.

The chain has TRBV4-3 and TRBJ2-7, with 12 bases that match TRBD2. Germline trimming cut 0 bases from V and 0 bases from J; bases unmatched to any gene: 6. The CDR3 contains 18 residues. Germline CDR1 is LGHNA and CDR2 is YSLEER. Written as DNA, the CDR3 is TGCGCCAGCAGCCAAGAGGGGCTAGCGGGGGGGATCTCCTACGAGCAGTACTTC. Its protein product is CASSQEGLAGGISYEQYF.

The chain carries TRBV30 and TRBJ2-5; the D is unclear. Trimming took off 0 bases at V and 3 bases at J, with 8 bases between the two ends. The CDR3 is made up of 13 amino acids. The germline gives CDR1 GTSNPN, CDR2 SVGIG (reference sequence). The CDR3 protein is CAWSVNSEETQYF. The CDR3 bases are TGTGCCTGGAGTGTAAACTCCGAAGAGACCCAGTACTTC.

CDR3 region: CASSRSSGRTGELFF. Here the CDR3 DNA reads TGTGCCAGCAGTAGATCTAGCGGGAGGACCGGGGAGCTGTTTTTT. The chain joins TRBV27 to TRBJ2-2; 11 nucleotides line up with TRBD2. Germline V gene data show CDR1 as MNHEY and CDR2 as SMNVEV (reference sequence). V trimming: 5 bases; J trimming: 5 bases; junction bases outside the gene matches: 4. This CDR3 region has 15 residues.

The V call is TRBV27, the J call TRBJ2-3; the match to TRBD1 covers 7 bases. V lost 4 bases and J lost 1; bases outside the gene matches: 11. This CDR3 is built from 17 residues. Germline loops: CDR1 MNHEY, CDR2 SMNVEV (reference sequence). The CDR3 region is CASSSGTDPSGTDTQYF. CDR3 DNA sequence: TGTGCCAGCAGTTCTGGGACAGACCCTTCCGGCACAGATACGCAGTATTTT.

The chain couples TRBV28 to TRBJ1-2, with a possible D match to TRBD1 (5 bases). The germline gives CDR1 MDHEN, CDR2 SYDVKM. The CDR3 spans 14 residues. V dropped 1 base and J dropped 7 bases, with 13 bases sitting between them. The CDR3 spells CASSLFRVGRGYTF. The CDR3 DNA sequence: TGTGCCAGCAGTTTATTCAGGGTAGGGCGTGGCTACACCTTC.

The V gene is TRBV18, the J gene TRBJ2-1; a weak D match, TRBD2 (6 bases). This CDR3 region has 17 residues. Trimming stripped 0 bases from V and 0 bases from J, with 12 bases between. Germline CDR1 reads KGHSH; CDR2 reads LQKENI. The CDR3 region has the DNA TGTGCCAGCTCACCACCGATTAGCGGAAGCTCCTACAATGAGCAGTTCTTC. Translating it yields CASSPPISGSSYNEQFF. Using reference TRBV18 and TRBJ2-1 for the parts outside the CDR3, the full variable domain is NAGVMQNPRHLVRRRGQEARLRCSPMKGHSHVYWYRQLPEEGLKFMVYLQKENIIDESGMPKERFSAEFPKEGPSILRIQQVVRGDSAAYFCASSPPISGSSYNEQFFGPGTRLTVL.

The V call is TRBV27, the J call TRBJ1-1; D possibly corresponds to TRBD1 (6 bases). This CDR3 is 17 amino acids long. The germline V and J ends were trimmed by 5 bases and 0 bases, with 19 bases remaining between them. Germline CDR1 is MNHEY and CDR2 is SMNVEV (reference sequence). This CDR3 reads CASSRKTGQGMNTEAFF. The CDR3 DNA sequence: TGTGCCAGCAGTCGTAAAACGGGACAAGGTATGAACACTGAAGCTTTCTTT.

This rearrangement joins TRBV2 to TRBJ2-7; D gene unclear. The length of the CDR3 is 11 residues. Between the trimmed V and J ends, which lost 10 bases and 2 bases, there was a span of 9 bases. CDR1 and CDR2 (germline): SNHLY, FYNNEI. The CDR3 DNA reads TGTGCCACCACACTTACCTACGAGCAGTACTTC. Translation gives CATTLTYEQYF.

The gene calls are TRBV7-2 and TRBJ1-1, with D hard to call. Germline lookup yields CDR1 SGHTA and CDR2 FQGNSA. V lost 1 base and J lost 7, with 13 bases in between. This CDR3 contains 14 residues. The CDR3 sequence: CASSLELTAVEAFF. The CDR3 nucleotides are TGTGCCAGCAGCTTAGAGCTAACCGCCGTTGAAGCTTTCTTT.

V gene TRBV6-5 combines with J gene TRBJ1-1; D may be TRBD1 (5 bases). CDR3 length: 14 amino acids. Germline V gene sequence: CDR1 MNHEY, CDR2 SVGAGI. V lost 0 bases, J lost 6 bases, and 11 bases lay in between. This CDR3 reads CASSYSSGPSEAFF. The DNA of the CDR3 is TGTGCCAGCAGTTACTCATCAGGGCCCTCTGAAGCTTTCTTT.

CDR3 DNA sequence: TGTGCCAGCAGCTCCGGAGTATGGGGAGGTCAGCCCCAGCATTTT. It is translated as CASSSGVWGGQPQHF. The genes are TRBV5-6 and TRBJ1-5, with D hard to call. CDR1 and CDR2 (germline): SGHDT, YYEEEE. V lost 3 bases, J lost 6 bases, and 16 bases lay in between. This CDR3 contains 15 residues.

This chain uses TRBV6-6 with TRBJ1-3; maybe TRBD1 (5 bases). Germline CDR1 is MNHNY and CDR2 is SVGAGI (reference sequence). The CDR3 length is 15 residues. V lost 7 bases to trimming and J lost 4 bases, with 17 bases between them. The CDR3 here is CASTLLEGRGNTIYF. CDR3 nucleotide sequence: TGTGCCAGCACCCTTCTCGAGGGGCGAGGAAACACCATATATTTT.